This T cell receptor (beta chain) was found in a study of human T cells and chemical hapten exposure. Time point here: patch test 1, 2 weeks after DPC sensitization. Described treatment: therapeutic diphenylcyclopropenone sensitization with weekly scalp DPC. The CDR3 is made up of 14 amino acids. CDR1 is MNHEY and CDR2 is SVGEGT in the germline V gene. The V segment lost 6 bases and the J segment 6 bases; nucleotides outside the gene matches: 8. In the case of this clonotype: The antigen is not known.

Study-wide points: A positive correlation with patch test score was shown by PT1 expanded TCR counts.

From the RACE reads, TCRdb called clonotypes with MiXCR, one entry per CDR3 protein. The table lists some 200,000 distinct CDR3 sequences, approximately 20% of them singletons. The V call is TRBV6-2 or TRBV6-3, the J call TRBJ2-1; 7 positions match TRBD2. The input for sequencing was whole blood, taken in connection with sensitization to the hapten diphenylcyclopropenone (DPC). The receptor was derived from a woman aged 45-65 years with alopecia areata. Some clones in this sample may be carry-over from other donors' samples. The CDR3 loop is CASRTGGIVNEQFF. CDR3 DNA sequence: TGTGCCAGCAGAACGGGAGGTATCGTCAATGAGCAGTTCTTC.